The rows below give T cell receptor beta chains drawn from one sample of a study of blood T cell repertoires in COVID-19. Sequencing was performed with immunoSEQ multiplex PCR; in TCRdb, only in-frame clones are kept and a portion is missing. The table lists around 180,000 clones, roughly 80% of them singletons. The sequenced sample was PBMCs or T cells enriched from blood (not recorded which). Every receptor here comes from a man aged 45-65 years who had recovered from COVID-19. Each CDR3 is given with its conserved first and last residue. The order of the fields is clone size, V gene, D gene, J gene, CDR3 DNA, CDR3 protein. The D gene is left open where the match is weak. Where a row states a size, it is once, few, many or the class of an expanded clone; other rows omit it.

clone_size: .
v_call: TRBV6-5
d_call: TRBD1
j_call: TRBJ2-1
cdr3_nt: TGTGCCAGCAGTCCCGGGGGGACAGGGGGCGCGGGGCAGTTCTTC
cdr3_aa: CASSPGGTGGAGQFF

clone_size: .
v_call: TRBV5-8
d_call: .
j_call: TRBJ1-1
cdr3_nt: TGTGCCAGCAGCTTGTGTTTGCGGGGTTTGGACACTGAAGCTTTCTTT
cdr3_aa: CASSLCLRGLDTEAFF

clone_size: .
v_call: TRBV11-1
d_call: TRBD1
j_call: TRBJ2-3
cdr3_nt: TGTGCCAGCAGCTCCTGGACAGGGGGCCCGACAGATACGCAGTATTTT
cdr3_aa: CASSSWTGGPTDTQYF

clone_size: once
v_call: TRBV3-1/TRBV3-2
d_call: .
j_call: TRBJ2-5
cdr3_nt: TGTGCCAGCAGCCAAGGCGGGGGCCGAGAGACCCAGTACTTC
cdr3_aa: CASSQGGGRETQYF

clone_size: .
v_call: TRBV3-1/TRBV3-2
d_call: .
j_call: TRBJ1-6
cdr3_nt: TGTGCCAGCAGCCGTGAGAATTCACCCCTCCACTTT
cdr3_aa: CASSRENSPLHF

clone_size: .
v_call: TRBV7-2
d_call: TRBD1
j_call: TRBJ1-6
cdr3_nt: TGTGCCAGCAGCTTCCAGGGGGCGCGGAATTCACCCCTCCACTTT
cdr3_aa: CASSFQGARNSPLHF

clone_size: .
v_call: TRBV5-3
d_call: TRBD1
j_call: TRBJ1-6
cdr3_nt: TGTGCCAGGGCTTACAGGGGGCGAAAAAATTCACCCCTCCACTTT
cdr3_aa: CARAYRGRKNSPLHF

clone_size: .
v_call: TRBV7-3
d_call: TRBD1
j_call: TRBJ2-2
cdr3_nt: TGTGCCAGCAGCTTACAGGGGGCAGGCGGGGCGAACACCGGGGAGCTGTTTTTT
cdr3_aa: CASSLQGAGGANTGELFF

clone_size: .
v_call: TRBV28
d_call: .
j_call: TRBJ1-2
cdr3_nt: TGTGCCAGCAGACCCGGGGGAGGGGCCCTATATGGCTACACCTTC
cdr3_aa: CASRPGGGALYGYTF

clone_size: many
v_call: TRBV4-3
d_call: .
j_call: TRBJ1-5
cdr3_nt: TGCGCCAGCAGCCAAGGAGAGGGCAATCAGCCCCAGCATTTT
cdr3_aa: CASSQGEGNQPQHF

clone_size: .
v_call: TRBV5-1
d_call: .
j_call: TRBJ2-3
cdr3_nt: TGCGCCAGCACCCCTAGCTTTAGCACAGATACGCAGTATTTT
cdr3_aa: CASTPSFSTDTQYF

clone_size: few
v_call: TRBV9
d_call: TRBD2
j_call: TRBJ2-1
cdr3_nt: TGTGCCAGCACCCCGACTAGCGGGGGGCCTTACAATGAGCAGTTCTTC
cdr3_aa: CASTPTSGGPYNEQFF

clone_size: .
v_call: TRBV6-5
d_call: .
j_call: TRBJ1-1
cdr3_nt: TGTGCCAGCAGCCACTTCGCGGCTGGGAGCACTGAAGCTTTCTTT
cdr3_aa: CASSHFAAGSTEAFF

clone_size: .
v_call: TRBV5-1
d_call: .
j_call: TRBJ1-5
cdr3_nt: TGCGCCAGCAGCCCGGGGGAAAACAGCAATCAGCCCCAGCATTTT
cdr3_aa: CASSPGENSNQPQHF

clone_size: .
v_call: TRBV28
d_call: TRBD2
j_call: TRBJ2-1
cdr3_nt: TGTGCCAGCAGCCCCGCACCGTTCGGAGCGGGGGGCTCCTACAATGAGCAGTTCTTC
cdr3_aa: CASSPAPFGAGGSYNEQFF

clone_size: .
v_call: TRBV4-3
d_call: TRBD1
j_call: TRBJ1-6
cdr3_nt: TGCGCCAGCAGCCAAGATCCCACGACAGGGCCGAATAATTCACCCCTCCACTTT
cdr3_aa: CASSQDPTTGPNNSPLHF

clone_size: .
v_call: TRBV6-2/TRBV6-3
d_call: TRBD2
j_call: TRBJ2-1
cdr3_nt: TGTGCCAGCAGATACAGCGGGGGTTTCGATGAGCAGTTCTTC
cdr3_aa: CASRYSGGFDEQFF

clone_size: .
v_call: TRBV4-2
d_call: TRBD1
j_call: TRBJ1-1
cdr3_nt: TGTGCCAGCAGCCAAGATCTTATTACAGGGGTTAGGGGTGAAGCTTTCTTT
cdr3_aa: CASSQDLITGVRGEAFF

clone_size: medium-sized
v_call: TRBV5-4
d_call: TRBD1
j_call: TRBJ2-2
cdr3_nt: TGTGCCAGCAGTCCCGGGACAGGGTATACCGCCGGGGAGCTGTTTTTT
cdr3_aa: CASSPGTGYTAGELFF

clone_size: .
v_call: TRBV7-2
d_call: .
j_call: TRBJ1-5
cdr3_nt: TGTGCCAGCAGCTTATACCGGGACACAAATCAGCCCCAGCATTTT
cdr3_aa: CASSLYRDTNQPQHF

clone_size: .
v_call: TRBV3-1/TRBV3-2
d_call: .
j_call: TRBJ2-3
cdr3_nt: TGTGCCAGCAGCCGATCCCGAGGTAGCGGTTCCACAGATACGCAGTATTTT
cdr3_aa: CASSRSRGSGSTDTQYF

clone_size: .
v_call: TRBV6-5
d_call: .
j_call: TRBJ1-1
cdr3_nt: TGTGCCAGCAGTTACTCGGGCCCCTCGGACACTGAAGCTTTCTTT
cdr3_aa: CASSYSGPSDTEAFF

clone_size: few
v_call: TRBV10-1
d_call: TRBD2
j_call: TRBJ2-2
cdr3_nt: TGCGCCAGCATCGGAGCGGGGGATAACACCGGGGAGCTGTTTTTT
cdr3_aa: CASIGAGDNTGELFF

clone_size: .
v_call: TRBV5-5
d_call: .
j_call: TRBJ1-2
cdr3_nt: TGTGCCAGCAGCACCGGGGAAAATTACTATGGCTACACCTTC
cdr3_aa: CASSTGENYYGYTF

clone_size: .
v_call: TRBV15
d_call: TRBD1
j_call: TRBJ2-7
cdr3_nt: TGTGCCACCAGCAGAGTGGCAATTGACAGGGGGCTATCCTACGAGCAGTACTTC
cdr3_aa: CATSRVAIDRGLSYEQYF

clone_size: .
v_call: TRBV2
d_call: TRBD1
j_call: TRBJ1-2
cdr3_nt: TGTGCCAGCAGTGAAGCGAGACAGGGGGCGAGTGGCTACACCTTC
cdr3_aa: CASSEARQGASGYTF

clone_size: .
v_call: TRBV28
d_call: .
j_call: TRBJ1-5
cdr3_nt: TGTGCCAGCAGCCCCGGGGGGGGGAATCAGCCCCAGCATTTT
cdr3_aa: CASSPGGGNQPQHF

clone_size: .
v_call: TRBV29-1
d_call: .
j_call: TRBJ1-4
cdr3_nt: TGCAGCGTTGCCCGTTCAACGGGTGGTGAACTGTTTTTT
cdr3_aa: CSVARSTGGELFF

clone_size: .
v_call: TRBV4-1
d_call: .
j_call: TRBJ1-5
cdr3_nt: TGCGCCAGCAGCCAAGATGGGGCAGGGTATAGCAATCAGCCCCAGCATTTT
cdr3_aa: CASSQDGAGYSNQPQHF

clone_size: .
v_call: TRBV29-1
d_call: TRBD2
j_call: TRBJ2-5
cdr3_nt: TGCAGCGTGGGCCTGGCGGGAGACCAAGAGACCCAGTACTTC
cdr3_aa: CSVGLAGDQETQYF

clone_size: .
v_call: TRBV27
d_call: .
j_call: TRBJ1-5
cdr3_nt: TGTGCCAGCAGTCCCCTCGGGGGGATTGGGCCCCAGCATTTT
cdr3_aa: CASSPLGGIGPQHF

clone_size: .
v_call: TRBV5-4
d_call: TRBD1
j_call: TRBJ1-4
cdr3_nt: TGTGCCAGCAGCTCCCAGGGGGCAAGTGGGGAAAAACTGTTTTTT
cdr3_aa: CASSSQGASGEKLFF

clone_size: .
v_call: TRBV9
d_call: TRBD1
j_call: TRBJ2-3
cdr3_nt: TGTGCCAGCAGCGTAGCCGGGGACAGGGGTACAGATACGCAGTATTTT
cdr3_aa: CASSVAGDRGTDTQYF

clone_size: .
v_call: TRBV5-6
d_call: .
j_call: TRBJ2-7
cdr3_nt: TGTGCCAGCAGCCGGAACCGAGACAGTTACTCCTACGAGCAGTACTTC
cdr3_aa: CASSRNRDSYSYEQYF

clone_size: .
v_call: TRBV7-2
d_call: TRBD2
j_call: TRBJ2-6
cdr3_nt: TGTGCCAGCAGCCGGAGCGGGGTACGTCTGTCTGGGGCCAACGTCCTGACTTTC
cdr3_aa: CASSRSGVRLSGANVLTF

clone_size: .
v_call: TRBV4-3
d_call: TRBD1
j_call: TRBJ2-1
cdr3_nt: TGCGCCAGCAGCCAAGAATGGGCCTCGACAGGGGGCTATGAGCAGTTCTTC
cdr3_aa: CASSQEWASTGGYEQFF

clone_size: .
v_call: TRBV14
d_call: .
j_call: TRBJ1-3
cdr3_nt: TGTGCCAGCAGCCAAGAGACAGCAGCAAACACCATATATTTT
cdr3_aa: CASSQETAANTIYF

clone_size: .
v_call: TRBV29-1
d_call: TRBD1
j_call: TRBJ1-2
cdr3_nt: TGCAGCGTCGACAGGGGGCTTGATGGCTACACCTTC
cdr3_aa: CSVDRGLDGYTF

clone_size: many
v_call: TRBV5-1
d_call: TRBD2
j_call: TRBJ2-3
cdr3_nt: TGCGCCAGCAGCTTGGTGTCGGGAGGAGCCACAGATACGCAGTATTTT
cdr3_aa: CASSLVSGGATDTQYF

clone_size: .
v_call: TRBV5-7
d_call: .
j_call: TRBJ1-2
cdr3_nt: TGTGCCAGCAGCTTGGCATCGACAGAGCATGGCTACACCTTC
cdr3_aa: CASSLASTEHGYTF

clone_size: .
v_call: TRBV13
d_call: TRBD1
j_call: TRBJ2-1
cdr3_nt: TGTGCCAGCAGCTTACGAGGGCAGGGGGCTCGAAATGAGCAGTTCTTC
cdr3_aa: CASSLRGQGARNEQFF

clone_size: .
v_call: TRBV3-1/TRBV3-2
d_call: .
j_call: TRBJ1-1
cdr3_nt: TGTGCCAGCAGCCTAGGAGCGAACACTGAAGCTTTCTTT
cdr3_aa: CASSLGANTEAFF

clone_size: .
v_call: TRBV5-4
d_call: TRBD2
j_call: TRBJ2-3
cdr3_nt: TGTGCCAGCAGCCCCGGACTAGCGGGATGGGAGACAGATACGCAGTATTTT
cdr3_aa: CASSPGLAGWETDTQYF

clone_size: .
v_call: TRBV5-1
d_call: .
j_call: TRBJ1-1
cdr3_nt: TGCGCCAGCAGCTGGAGGGGTATGGGGTCGACTGAAGCTTTCTTT
cdr3_aa: CASSWRGMGSTEAFF

clone_size: once
v_call: TRBV19
d_call: .
j_call: TRBJ1-6
cdr3_nt: TGTGCCAGTAGTATACAGGGGCAGATGAACTCACCCCTCCACTTT
cdr3_aa: CASSIQGQMNSPLHF

clone_size: .
v_call: TRBV5-4
d_call: .
j_call: TRBJ1-1
cdr3_nt: TGTGCCACTGGGCCGCCCGGACAGAACACTGAAGCTTTCTTT
cdr3_aa: CATGPPGQNTEAFF

clone_size: .
v_call: TRBV7-8
d_call: TRBD1
j_call: TRBJ1-5
cdr3_nt: TGTGCCAGCAGCTTAGCCCGGACCGGGACAGGGAAACAGCCCCAGCATTTT
cdr3_aa: CASSLARTGTGKQPQHF

clone_size: .
v_call: TRBV30
d_call: TRBD1
j_call: TRBJ2-7
cdr3_nt: TGTGCCTGGAGTCCCGGGACAGGGGCCTACGAGCAGTACTTC
cdr3_aa: CAWSPGTGAYEQYF

clone_size: .
v_call: TRBV19
d_call: TRBD1
j_call: TRBJ1-5
cdr3_nt: TGTGCCAGTAAGGGGGGACAGGCTCCAAATCAGCCCCAGCATTTT
cdr3_aa: CASKGGQAPNQPQHF

clone_size: .
v_call: TRBV7-9
d_call: .
j_call: TRBJ1-6
cdr3_nt: TGTGCCAGCAGCTCCAGCGGGGGAAATTCACCCCTCCACTTT
cdr3_aa: CASSSSGGNSPLHF

clone_size: once
v_call: TRBV7-9
d_call: .
j_call: TRBJ1-6
cdr3_nt: TGTGCCAGCAGTCAGACAGAGTATAATTCACCCCTCCACTTT
cdr3_aa: CASSQTEYNSPLHF

clone_size: few
v_call: TRBV3-1/TRBV3-2
d_call: TRBD1
j_call: TRBJ1-2
cdr3_nt: TGTGCCAGCAGTTACTGGGGAAGGGGACAGAATGGCTACACCTTC
cdr3_aa: CASSYWGRGQNGYTF

clone_size: .
v_call: TRBV2
d_call: TRBD2
j_call: TRBJ2-1
cdr3_nt: TGTGCCAGCTCCGTGGGAAGCGGGGGGACTCTCCTGGGCAATGAGCAGTTCTTC
cdr3_aa: CASSVGSGGTLLGNEQFF

clone_size: .
v_call: TRBV4-1
d_call: .
j_call: TRBJ1-5
cdr3_nt: TGCGCCAGCAGCCAAGAAGGTCGGAGTGGGAATCAGCCCCAGCATTTT
cdr3_aa: CASSQEGRSGNQPQHF

clone_size: .
v_call: TRBV27
d_call: .
j_call: TRBJ1-2
cdr3_nt: TGTGCCAGCCGCTACAGGGTGAGCGACTATGGCTACACCTTC
cdr3_aa: CASRYRVSDYGYTF

clone_size: .
v_call: TRBV10-1
d_call: TRBD1
j_call: TRBJ2-7
cdr3_nt: TGCGCCAGCAGCCCGGGACAGGGGTCGCACGAGCAGTACTTC
cdr3_aa: CASSPGQGSHEQYF

clone_size: .
v_call: TRBV4-2
d_call: .
j_call: TRBJ2-7
cdr3_nt: TGTGCCAGCAGCCAAGATCCTAGCTTCAACGAGCAGTACTTC
cdr3_aa: CASSQDPSFNEQYF

clone_size: .
v_call: TRBV2
d_call: TRBD1
j_call: TRBJ1-3
cdr3_nt: TGTGCCAGCGGACAGGGGACCTCTGGAAACACCATATATTTT
cdr3_aa: CASGQGTSGNTIYF

clone_size: .
v_call: TRBV6-5
d_call: .
j_call: TRBJ2-5
cdr3_nt: TGTGCCAGCAGTTACGAGTCGAGCCAAGAGACCCAGTACTTC
cdr3_aa: CASSYESSQETQYF